A selection of T cell receptor beta chains follows, all from one sample in a study of shared clonotypes between healthy human individuals. Some clones are missing from TCRdb's copy, which holds only in-frame ones; the method was immunoSEQ multiplex PCR. The table includes over a million clones, 98% to 99% detected once. Sequenced: naive CD4+ T cells sorted from blood. These receptors were taken from a young man in good health. CDR3s include the opening cysteine and the closing phenylalanine or tryptophan. Fields, in order: D gene, J gene, V gene, clone size, CDR3 protein, CDR3 DNA. The D gene is left open where the match is weak. Size is omitted from some rows. Given values are once, few, many or a class for expanded clones.

TRBD1 TRBJ1-1 TRBV28 - CASTVTGEAEAFF TGTGCCAGCACCGTCACAGGGGAAGCTGAAGCTTTCTTT
- TRBJ1-5 TRBV10-1 - CAIVHSNQPQHF TGCGCCATCGTTCATAGCAATCAGCCCCAGCATTTT
- TRBJ2-7 TRBV5-1 - CASSLAGRGEVYEQYF TGCGCCAGCAGCTTGGCCGGACGTGGGGAGGTCTACGAGCAGTACTTC
TRBD1 TRBJ2-5 TRBV18 - CASSPRRQGVQETQYF TGTGCCAGCTCACCACGTAGACAGGGGGTCCAAGAGACCCAGTACTTC
- TRBJ2-3 TRBV7-3 - CASSGGDTQYF TGTGCCAGCTCGGGCGGAGATACGCAGTATTTT
- TRBJ1-2 TRBV21-1 - CASSKAAGTGNYGYTF TGTGCCAGCAGCAAAGCGGCCGGGACAGGGAATTATGGCTACACCTTC
- TRBJ2-2 TRBV6-6 - CASSPTANTGELFF TGTGCCAGCAGCCCGACTGCGAACACCGGGGAGCTGTTTTTT
TRBD1 TRBJ2-7 TRBV4-1 - CASSQIGQGGHEQYF TGCGCCAGCAGCCAAATTGGACAGGGGGGCCACGAGCAGTACTTC
TRBD2 TRBJ2-3 TRBV5-4 - CASSPIAGAWLDTQYF TGTGCCAGCAGCCCCATAGCGGGAGCTTGGTTAGATACGCAGTATTTT
- TRBJ1-1 TRBV20-1 - CSAIQVGAFF TGCAGTGCTATACAAGTGGGAGCTTTCTTT
TRBD1 TRBJ2-7 TRBV7-9 - CASSGRTGISEQYF TGTGCCAGCAGCGGAAGGACAGGGATTAGCGAGCAGTACTTC
TRBD2 TRBJ2-3 TRBV30 - CAWSPKLARSTDTQYF TGTGCCTGGAGCCCAAAACTAGCGAGAAGCACAGATACGCAGTATTTT
- TRBJ2-2 TRBV6-4 - CASSAGSNTGELFF TGTGCCAGCAGTGCCGGGTCGAACACCGGGGAGCTGTTTTTT
- TRBJ2-1 TRBV28 - CASRPSGRDEQFF TGTGCCAGCAGACCGAGCGGAAGAGATGAGCAGTTCTTC
- TRBJ2-7 TRBV6-5 - CASSYMTGYEQYF TGTGCCAGCAGTTACATGACAGGCTACGAGCAGTACTTC
- TRBJ1-2 TRBV5-1 - CASSLGNSYGYTF TGCGCCAGCAGCTTAGGTAACAGCTATGGCTACACCTTC
TRBD1 TRBJ2-1 TRBV6-1 once CASSEPFRGPAGNEQFF TGTGCCAGCAGTGAACCTTTCAGGGGGCCCGCCGGCAATGAGCAGTTCTTC
- TRBJ2-1 TRBV9 - CASSMPGLPSGNEQFF TGTGCCAGCAGCATGCCGGGACTCCCCTCGGGGAATGAGCAGTTCTTC
TRBD2 TRBJ2-7 TRBV7-2 - CASSSRLAGNYEQYF TGTGCCAGCAGCTCTCGACTAGCGGGAAACTACGAGCAGTACTTC
TRBD2 TRBJ2-2 TRBV19 - CATATSGRAPNTGELFF TGTGCCACCGCGACTAGCGGGAGGGCCCCGAACACCGGGGAGCTGTTTTTT
- TRBJ1-5 TRBV30 few CAWSIQGPQHF TGTGCCTGGAGTATACAGGGGCCCCAGCATTTT
- TRBJ2-7 TRBV7-9 - CASSLGGSQTSYEQYF TGTGCCAGCAGCTTAGGGGGCTCCCAGACATCCTACGAGCAGTACTTC
TRBD2 TRBJ2-2 TRBV28 once CASSSSGNTGELFF TGTGCCAGCAGTTCTAGCGGGAACACCGGGGAGCTGTTTTTT
TRBD1 TRBJ1-2 TRBV7-9 - CASSPPNRGWVDGYTF TGTGCCAGCAGCCCCCCGAACAGGGGTTGGGTAGATGGCTACACCTTC
TRBD1 TRBJ2-3 TRBV28 - CASRWDRVEFGTDTQYF TGTGCCAGCAGATGGGACAGGGTAGAATTTGGCACAGATACGCAGTATTTT
- TRBJ1-3 TRBV28 - CASSLAGAASGNTIYF TGTGCCAGCAGTTTAGCAGGGGCGGCCTCTGGAAACACCATATATTTT
TRBD2 TRBJ2-3 TRBV18 once CASSGYSGLDTQYF TGTGCCAGCTCAGGCTATAGCGGGCTAGATACGCAGTATTTT
TRBD1 TRBJ2-7 TRBV19 - CASMGDRGYEQYF TGTGCCAGTATGGGAGACAGGGGTTACGAGCAGTACTTC
- TRBJ1-5 TRBV7-2 - CASSLGGAGQPQHF TGTGCCAGCAGCTTAGGAGGGGCAGGTCAGCCCCAGCATTTT
TRBD1 TRBJ2-5 TRBV4-1 - CASSPLSGGRRETQYF TGCGCCAGCAGCCCGTTATCAGGGGGCCGTCGGGAGACCCAGTACTTC
- TRBJ2-7 TRBV6-6 - CASSYSISYEQYF TGTGCCAGCAGTTATAGCATATCCTACGAGCAGTACTTC
- TRBJ2-1 TRBV9 - CASSVGGDTYNEQFF TGTGCCAGCAGCGTAGGTGGGGATACCTACAATGAGCAGTTCTTC